A selection of T cell receptor beta chains follows, all from one sample in a study of T cells after yellow fever vaccination. TCRdb re-called the 5' RACE reads through MiXCR, storing one row per CDR3 protein. The sample carries around 250,000 distinct CDR3 sequences, around 5.2% recorded once. The sequencing here drew on CD4+ T cells sorted from PBMCs, taken on the day of the yellow fever booster vaccination. These receptors were obtained from a man aged 18 to 35 who received the YFV17D yellow fever vaccine. The CDR3 runs from the conserved cysteine through the conserved F or W. The D gene is left open where the match is weak. Where a row states a size, it is once, few, many or the class of an expanded clone; other rows omit it.

d_call	j_call	v_call	clone_size	cdr3_aa	cdr3_nt
.	TRBJ2-5	TRBV5-4	few	CASGLGGLQETQYF	TGTGCCAGCGGCCTTGGAGGACTCCAAGAGACCCAGTACTTC
.	TRBJ2-5	TRBV7-2	many	CASSLDGREQETQYF	TGTGCCAGCAGCTTAGACGGACGGGAGCAAGAGACCCAGTACTTC
.	TRBJ2-5	TRBV7-9	many	CASSPGQGKEGTQYF	TGTGCCAGCAGCCCAGGGCAGGGCAAGGAGGGGACCCAGTACTTC
.	TRBJ2-5	TRBV7-2	.	CASSSFTRVEETQYF	TGTGCCAGCAGCTCCTTTACCAGGGTGGAGGAGACCCAGTACTTC
.	TRBJ2-3	TRBV9	many	CASSVVLNTDTQYF	TGTGCCAGCAGCGTAGTTCTTAACACAGATACGCAGTATTTT
.	TRBJ1-2	TRBV7-2	many	CASSASAGSEYGYTF	TGTGCCAGCAGCGCGTCAGCGGGCAGTGAATATGGCTACACCTTC
.	TRBJ1-5	TRBV7-2	.	CASSFAGFNQPQHF	TGTGCCAGCAGCTTTGCAGGTTTTAATCAGCCCCAGCATTTT
.	TRBJ2-7	TRBV7-3	many	CASSLTREYEQYF	TGTGCCAGCAGCTTAACCAGGGAGTACGAGCAGTACTTC
.	TRBJ2-3	TRBV12-3/TRBV12-4	.	CASSSPGDTQYF	TGTGCCAGCAGTTCCCCCGGGGATACGCAGTATTTT
.	TRBJ1-2	TRBV7-9	.	CASSLVQGTDGYTF	TGTGCCAGCAGCTTAGTACAGGGAACAGATGGCTACACCTTC
TRBD2	TRBJ2-2	TRBV5-1	few	CASSLPGGAGELFF	TGCGCCAGCAGCTTGCCCGGGGGGGCCGGGGAGCTGTTTTTT
.	TRBJ2-2	TRBV28	many	CASSFPGQPSGELFF	TGTGCCAGCAGTTTCCCCGGACAGCCTTCCGGGGAGCTGTTTTTT
.	TRBJ1-1	TRBV29-1	many	CSVESRGTEAFF	TGCAGCGTTGAAAGCAGGGGCACTGAAGCTTTCTTT
TRBD1	TRBJ1-5	TRBV4-3	.	CASSQTGTGKQPQHF	TGCGCCAGCAGCCAAACTGGGACAGGGAAACAGCCCCAGCATTTT
.	TRBJ2-1	TRBV4-2	many	CASSQEQGRHEQFF	TGTGCCAGCAGCCAAGAACAGGGGAGGCATGAGCAGTTCTTC
.	TRBJ2-5	TRBV6-1	few	CASSEEPRVAQYF	TGTGCCAGCAGTGAGGAACCAAGAGTGGCCCAGTACTTC
TRBD1	TRBJ2-1	TRBV7-3	few	CASSLRAGTANYNEQFF	TGTGCCAGCAGCTTAAGGGCCGGGACAGCCAACTACAATGAGCAGTTCTTC
TRBD2	TRBJ2-5	TRBV19	few	CASKRVAGQETQYF	TGTGCCAGTAAACGGGTAGCGGGGCAAGAGACCCAGTACTTC
.	TRBJ2-3	TRBV2	many	CASTTRAADTQYF	TGTGCCAGCACAACCCGGGCGGCAGATACGCAGTATTTT
TRBD1	TRBJ1-2	TRBV6-5	.	CASSYGAGGNYGYTF	TGTGCCAGCAGTTACGGCGCAGGGGGAAACTATGGCTACACCTTC
.	TRBJ1-2	TRBV4-1	.	CASGQVLSFYGYTF	TGCGCCAGCGGCCAAGTTCTCAGCTTCTATGGCTACACCTTC
TRBD2	TRBJ2-5	TRBV5-1	.	CASSLGAAGGIETQYF	TGCGCCAGCAGCTTGGGAGCAGCGGGGGGGATCGAGACCCAGTACTTC
.	TRBJ2-2	TRBV7-6	few	CASSQGVGAGELFF	TGTGCCAGCAGCCAAGGTGTGGGGGCCGGGGAGCTGTTTTTT
.	TRBJ2-1	TRBV7-2	few	CASSLAGALGYEQFF	TGTGCCAGCAGCTTAGCGGGGGCCCTGGGATATGAGCAGTTCTTC
TRBD1	TRBJ1-5	TRBV4-1	few	CASSQGNRGPQHF	TGCGCCAGCAGCCAGGGGAACAGGGGGCCCCAGCATTTT
TRBD1	TRBJ1-4	TRBV5-1	many	CASSPGQGEATNEKLFF	TGCGCCAGCAGCCCCGGACAGGGGGAGGCAACTAATGAAAAACTGTTTTTT
.	TRBJ1-5	TRBV20-1	many	CSAAGSYSNQPQHF	TGCAGTGCTGCAGGAAGCTATAGCAATCAGCCCCAGCATTTT
TRBD2	TRBJ2-3	TRBV9	.	CASSVALAGGTDTQYF	TGTGCCAGCAGCGTAGCGCTAGCGGGGGGCACAGATACGCAGTATTTT
.	TRBJ2-5	TRBV5-1	many	CASSLVPETQYF	TGCGCCAGCAGCTTGGTCCCAGAGACCCAGTACTTC
TRBD1	TRBJ1-2	TRBV5-1	many	CASSSDRGANYGYTF	TGCGCCAGCAGCTCCGACAGGGGGGCGAACTATGGCTACACCTTC
TRBD2	TRBJ2-1	TRBV7-3	many	CASSLTLSSGGLYNEQFF	TGTGCCAGCAGCTTAACGTTAAGTAGCGGGGGTTTGTACAATGAGCAGTTCTTC
.	TRBJ1-6	TRBV18	.	CASSPTGQNSPLHF	TGTGCCAGCTCACCAACAGGCCAAAATTCACCCCTCCACTTT